This entry lists 12 T cell receptor beta chains sequenced from one sample in a study of shared clonotypes between healthy human individuals. The method was immunoSEQ multiplex PCR; TCRdb's version includes in-frame clones alone and lacks a portion of them. The sample contains roughly 2,000,000 clones, about 95% of which appear only once. Selected positively for CCR7 and CD45RO-negative, naive CD8 cells excluded terminally differentiated effector memory CD45RA+ cells. Sequenced material: naive CD8+ T cells sorted from blood. The receptors were sampled from a man aged 18 to 30 in good health.

This clone was seen a single time. Additional DNA sequences in this sample encode the identical CDR3. The rearrangement links TRBV7-9 to TRBJ2-1; the D gene is possibly TRBD2 (6 bases). Trimming cost V 4 bases and J 0 bases, with 7 bases left between them. The CDR3 sequence is 14 residues long. From germline, CDR1 is SEHNR and CDR2 FQNEAQ (reference sequence). CDR3 bases: TGTGCCAGCAGCTCTAGCGTCTCCTACAATGAGCAGTTCTTC. Its translation: CASSSSVSYNEQFF.

The chain has TRBV27 and TRBJ2-2; D is unclear. Trimming stripped 7 bases from V and 6 bases from J, with 9 bases between. CDR3 length: 12 residues. The germline V gene encodes CDR1 MNHEY and CDR2 SMNVEV (reference sequence). Here the CDR3 reads CASKSGAGELFF. CDR3 nucleotide sequence: TGTGCCAGCAAAAGTGGCGCCGGGGAGCTGTTTTTT.

The chain couples TRBV4-3 to TRBJ2-1; perhaps TRBD2 as D (6 bases). The V end lost 4 bases, the J end lost 4 bases, and 11 bases lay between the germline ends. Germline-derived CDR1 and CDR2 are LGHNA and YSLEER. This CDR3 comprises 14 residues. This CDR3 is CASSPWGDYNEQFF. CDR3 nucleotide sequence: TGCGCCAGCAGCCCGTGGGGGGATTACAATGAGCAGTTCTTC.

This clone was seen a few times. The chain recombines TRBV13 with TRBJ1-1; no definite D call. Germline V gene lookup returns CDR1 PRHDT and CDR2 FYEKMQ (reference sequence). The CDR3 has 13 residues. Trimming removed 5 bases at V and 3 bases at J, with 10 bases between. CDR3 protein: CASSPEVDTEAFF. CDR3 DNA: TGTGCCAGCAGCCCGGAGGTAGACACTGAAGCTTTCTTT. The variable domain in full, with the rest retrieved from reference TRBV13 and TRBJ1-1, is AAGVIQSPRHLIKEKRETATLKCYPIPRHDTVYWYQQGPGQDPQFLISFYEKMQSDKGSIPDRFSAQQFSDYHSELNMSSLELGDSALYFCASSPEVDTEAFFGQGTRLTVV.

The J gene is TRBJ1-5, the V gene TRBV2; no firm D call. CDR3 size: 15 residues. Trimming removed 3 bases from V and 3 bases from J, with 12 bases in between. Germline assignment: CDR1 SNHLY and CDR2 FYNNEI. The CDR3 sequence: CASSDGLMPNQPQHF. The CDR3 bases are TGTGCCAGCAGTGACGGGCTCATGCCCAATCAGCCCCAGCATTTT.

The chain is built from TRBV5-8 and TRBJ2-1, with D possibly called TRBD1 or TRBD2 (5 bases each). The CDR3 covers 12 residues. The germline CDR1 and CDR2 sequences are SGHTS and YDEGEE. The V and J ends lost 3 bases and 8 bases respectively, with 9 bases between them. Written as DNA, the CDR3 is TGTGCCAGCAGCTGGGGGAGCCATGAGCAGTTCTTC. It yields the protein CASSWGSHEQFF.

The chain carries TRBV4-1 and TRBJ1-1; tentatively, D is TRBD1 (5 bases). V shed 4 bases and J shed 5 bases, with 14 bases lying between them. This CDR3 has 14 amino acids. Germline V lookup: CDR1 MGHRA, CDR2 YSYEKL. The CDR3 DNA follows: TGCGCCAGCAGCCCGGGGGGGGAGTGGACTGAAGCTTTCTTT. The encoded protein is CASSPGGEWTEAFF.

The rearrangement links TRBV2 to TRBJ2-7, with 7 bases fitting TRBD2. Germline V gene sequence: CDR1 SNHLY, CDR2 FYNNEI. The CDR3 totals 15 residues. Trimming took 2 bases from V and 4 from J; bases not matched to a gene: 8. The CDR3 spells CASSERAVGGYEQYF. The CDR3 nucleotides read TGTGCCAGCAGTGAACGGGCGGTCGGGGGGTACGAGCAGTACTTC.

For this clone: Other DNA sequences within the sample encode an identical CDR3. The chain uses TRBV6-1 and TRBJ2-7; 8 nucleotides agree with TRBD2. Trimming at V came to 2 bases and at J to 1 base, leaving 4 bases not matched to a gene. This CDR3 is 15 amino acids long. Germline values: CDR1 MNHNS, CDR2 SASEGT. DNA for the CDR3: TGTGCCAGCAGTGAATACAGCGGGAGTTCCTACGAGCAGTACTTC. It specifies CASSEYSGSSYEQYF.

The rearrangement uses TRBV5-4 and TRBJ1-1; tentative D call: TRBD1 (5 bases). V shed 5 bases and J shed 8 bases, with 13 bases lying between them. Germline loops: CDR1 SGHNT, CDR2 YYREEE (reference sequence). This CDR3 region has 12 residues. Here the CDR3 reads CASSSGRPEAFF. CDR3 DNA sequence: TGTGCCAGCAGTTCGGGACGGCCGGAAGCTTTCTTT.

This chain connects TRBV4-2 to TRBJ1-1, with D unclear. The CDR3 totals 15 residues. CDR1 and CDR2 (germline): LGHNA, YNFKEQ. Deletions cut 1 base from V and 3 bases from J, with 12 bases between. The CDR3 bases are TGTGCCAGCAGCCAAGTAGTTTTGGGTGACACTGAAGCTTTCTTT. As protein: CASSQVVLGDTEAFF.

Turning to this clone: The junction and the germline gene differ at one end; a read error may be behind it. The chain links TRBV7-7 to TRBJ2-5, with 16 positions matching TRBD2. The germline gives CDR1 SSHAT, CDR2 FNYEAQ (reference sequence). The CDR3 is made up of 17 amino acids. CDR3 in DNA: TGTGCTAGCAGCCTGGGACTAGCGGGGGGGCCGGGAGAGACCCAGTACTTC. The encoded protein is CASSLGLAGGPGETQYF.